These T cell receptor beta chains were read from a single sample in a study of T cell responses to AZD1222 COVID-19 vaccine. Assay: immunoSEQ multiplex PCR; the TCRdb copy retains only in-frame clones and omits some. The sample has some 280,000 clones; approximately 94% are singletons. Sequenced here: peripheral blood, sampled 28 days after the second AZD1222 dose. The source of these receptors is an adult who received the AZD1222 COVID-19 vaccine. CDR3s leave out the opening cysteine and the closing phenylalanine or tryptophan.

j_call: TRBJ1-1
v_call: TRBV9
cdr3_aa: ASSVGAMNTEAF

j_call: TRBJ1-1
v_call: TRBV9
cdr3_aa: ASSPAWGVEAF

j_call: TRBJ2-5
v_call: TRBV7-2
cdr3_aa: ASMGETQY

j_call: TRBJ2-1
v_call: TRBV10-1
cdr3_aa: ASSDGGQTGDEQF

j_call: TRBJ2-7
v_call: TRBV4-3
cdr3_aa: ASSRGEDYEQY

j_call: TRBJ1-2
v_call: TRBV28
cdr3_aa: ASSPGARIYGYT

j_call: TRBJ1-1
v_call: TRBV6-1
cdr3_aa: ASSEGRYTEAF

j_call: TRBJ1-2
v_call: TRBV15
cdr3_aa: ATSSPGQRTYGYT

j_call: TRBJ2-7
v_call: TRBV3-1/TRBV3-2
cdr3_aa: ASSGTTRYEQY

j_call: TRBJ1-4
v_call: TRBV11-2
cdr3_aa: ASSLVLGGISEKLF

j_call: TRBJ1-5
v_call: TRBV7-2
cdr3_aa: ASSFSGAQPQH

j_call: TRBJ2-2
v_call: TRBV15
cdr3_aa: ASGGITGELF

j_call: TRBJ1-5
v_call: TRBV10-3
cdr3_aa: ATLRGQGQPQH

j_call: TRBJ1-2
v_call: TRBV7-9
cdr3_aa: ASTFDRHYGYT

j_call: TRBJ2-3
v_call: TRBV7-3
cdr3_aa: ASSTGITDTQY

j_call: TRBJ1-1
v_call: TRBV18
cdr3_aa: ASSPFDRENTEAF

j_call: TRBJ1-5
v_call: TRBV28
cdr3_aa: ASTLGGGYNQPQH

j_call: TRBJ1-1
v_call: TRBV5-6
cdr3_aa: ASSLDRGTEAF

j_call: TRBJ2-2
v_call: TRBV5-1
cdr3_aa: ASSRGLAGNSGTGELF

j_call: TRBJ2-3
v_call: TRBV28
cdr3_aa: ASSSGTGGPDTQY

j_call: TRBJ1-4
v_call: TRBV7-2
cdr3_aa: ASSLGEEKLF

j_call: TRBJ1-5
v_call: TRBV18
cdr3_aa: ASSPRSGNDQPQH

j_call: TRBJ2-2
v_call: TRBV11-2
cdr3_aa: ASSSGLAGFGELF

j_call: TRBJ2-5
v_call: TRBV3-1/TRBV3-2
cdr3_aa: ASSPGGLAQETQY

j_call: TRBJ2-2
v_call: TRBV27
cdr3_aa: ASSLEGFGELF

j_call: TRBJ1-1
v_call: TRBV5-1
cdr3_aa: ASSIAGLTEAF

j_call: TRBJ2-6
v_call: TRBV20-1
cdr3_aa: SACDPFSNVLT